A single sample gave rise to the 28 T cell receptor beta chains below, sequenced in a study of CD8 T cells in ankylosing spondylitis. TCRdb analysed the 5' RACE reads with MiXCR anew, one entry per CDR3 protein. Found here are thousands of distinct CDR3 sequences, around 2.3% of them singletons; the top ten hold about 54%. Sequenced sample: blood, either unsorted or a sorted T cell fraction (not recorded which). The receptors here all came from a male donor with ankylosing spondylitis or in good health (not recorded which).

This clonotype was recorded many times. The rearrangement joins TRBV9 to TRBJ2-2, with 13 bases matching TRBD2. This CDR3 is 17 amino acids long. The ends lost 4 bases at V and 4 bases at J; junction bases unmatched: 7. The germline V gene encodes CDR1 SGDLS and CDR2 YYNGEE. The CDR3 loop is CASSPRLAGGRTGELFF. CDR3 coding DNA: TGTGCCAGCAGCCCTCGACTAGCGGGAGGCCGCACCGGGGAGCTGTTTTTT.

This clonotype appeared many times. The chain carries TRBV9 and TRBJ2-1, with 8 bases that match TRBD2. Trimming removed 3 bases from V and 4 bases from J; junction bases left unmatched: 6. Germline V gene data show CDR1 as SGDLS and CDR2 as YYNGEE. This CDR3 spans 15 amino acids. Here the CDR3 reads CASSGTSGAYNEQFF. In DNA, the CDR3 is TGTGCCAGCAGCGGCACTAGCGGAGCATACAATGAGCAGTTCTTC.

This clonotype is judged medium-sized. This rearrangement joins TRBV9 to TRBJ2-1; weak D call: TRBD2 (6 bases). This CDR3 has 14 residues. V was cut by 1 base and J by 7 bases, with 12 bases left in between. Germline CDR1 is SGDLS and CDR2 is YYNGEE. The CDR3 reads CASSVFDGSNEQFF. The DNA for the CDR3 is TGTGCCAGCAGCGTATTCGACGGGAGTAATGAGCAGTTCTTC. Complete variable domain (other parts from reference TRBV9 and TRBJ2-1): DSGVTQTPKHLITATGQRVTLRCSPRSGDLSVYWYQQSLDQGLQFLIQYYNGEERAKGNILERFSAQQFPDLHSELNLSSLELGDSALYFCASSVFDGSNEQFFGPGTRLTVL.

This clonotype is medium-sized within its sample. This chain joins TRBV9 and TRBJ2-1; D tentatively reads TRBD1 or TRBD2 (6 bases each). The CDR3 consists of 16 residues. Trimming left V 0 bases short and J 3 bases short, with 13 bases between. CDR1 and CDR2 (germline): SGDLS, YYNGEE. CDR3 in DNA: TGTGCCAGCAGCGTAGCCCTGGGGGGCATCTACAATGAGCAGTTCTTC. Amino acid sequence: CASSVALGGIYNEQFF. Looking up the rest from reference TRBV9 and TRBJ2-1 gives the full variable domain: DSGVTQTPKHLITATGQRVTLRCSPRSGDLSVYWYQQSLDQGLQFLIQYYNGEERAKGNILERFSAQQFPDLHSELNLSSLELGDSALYFCASSVALGGIYNEQFFGPGTRLTVL.

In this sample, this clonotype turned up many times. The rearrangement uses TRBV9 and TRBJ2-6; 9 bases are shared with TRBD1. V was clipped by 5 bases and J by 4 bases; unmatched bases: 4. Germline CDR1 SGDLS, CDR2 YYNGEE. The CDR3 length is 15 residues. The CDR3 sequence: CASSGTGSGANVLTF. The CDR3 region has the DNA TGTGCCAGCAGTGGGACAGGGTCCGGGGCCAACGTCCTGACTTTC.

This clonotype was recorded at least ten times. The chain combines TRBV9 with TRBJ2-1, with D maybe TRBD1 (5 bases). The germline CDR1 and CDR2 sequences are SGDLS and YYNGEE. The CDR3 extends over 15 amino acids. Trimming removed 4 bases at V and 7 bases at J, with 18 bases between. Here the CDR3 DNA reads TGTGCCAGCAGCCCTCGGACGGGCGCAGGGAATGAGCAGTTCTTC. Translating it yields CASSPRTGAGNEQFF.

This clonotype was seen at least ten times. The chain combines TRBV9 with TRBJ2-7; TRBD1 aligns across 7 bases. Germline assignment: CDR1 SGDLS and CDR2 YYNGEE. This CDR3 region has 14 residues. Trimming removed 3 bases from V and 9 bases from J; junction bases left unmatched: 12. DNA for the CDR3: TGTGCCAGCAGCGCAGAGCGAGGACAGGACGTGCAGTACTTC. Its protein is CASSAERGQDVQYF. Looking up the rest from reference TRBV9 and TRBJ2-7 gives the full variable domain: DSGVTQTPKHLITATGQRVTLRCSPRSGDLSVYWYQQSLDQGLQFLIQYYNGEERAKGNILERFSAQQFPDLHSELNLSSLELGDSALYFCASSAERGQDVQYFGPGTRLTVT.

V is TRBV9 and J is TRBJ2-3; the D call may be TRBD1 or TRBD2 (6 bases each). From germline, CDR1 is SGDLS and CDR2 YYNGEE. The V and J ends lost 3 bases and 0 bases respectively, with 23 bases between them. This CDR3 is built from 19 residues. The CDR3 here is CASSARGWGATTSTDTQYF. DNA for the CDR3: TGTGCCAGCAGCGCGAGGGGTTGGGGGGCGACAACTAGCACAGATACGCAGTATTTT.

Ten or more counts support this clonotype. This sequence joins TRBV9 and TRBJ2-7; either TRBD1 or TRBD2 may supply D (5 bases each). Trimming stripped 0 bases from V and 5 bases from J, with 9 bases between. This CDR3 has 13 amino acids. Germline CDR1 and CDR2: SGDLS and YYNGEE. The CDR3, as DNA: TGTGCCAGCAGCGTAGGGGGGAACGACGAGCAGTACTTC. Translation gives CASSVGGNDEQYF.

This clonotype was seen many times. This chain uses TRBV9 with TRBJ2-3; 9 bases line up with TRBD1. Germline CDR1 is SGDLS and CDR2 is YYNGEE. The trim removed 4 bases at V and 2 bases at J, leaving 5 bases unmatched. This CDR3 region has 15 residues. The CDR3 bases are TGTGCCAGCAGCCCCGGGACAGGGCCCACAGATACGCAGTATTTT. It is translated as CASSPGTGPTDTQYF. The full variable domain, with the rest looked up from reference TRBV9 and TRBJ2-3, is DSGVTQTPKHLITATGQRVTLRCSPRSGDLSVYWYQQSLDQGLQFLIQYYNGEERAKGNILERFSAQQFPDLHSELNLSSLELGDSALYFCASSPGTGPTDTQYFGPGTRLTVL.

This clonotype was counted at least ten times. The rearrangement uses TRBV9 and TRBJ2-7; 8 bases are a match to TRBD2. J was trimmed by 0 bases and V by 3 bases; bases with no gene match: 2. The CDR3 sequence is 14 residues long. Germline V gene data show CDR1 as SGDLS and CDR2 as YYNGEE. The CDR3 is CASSDSGTSYEQYF. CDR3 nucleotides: TGTGCCAGCAGCGATAGCGGGACCTCCTACGAGCAGTACTTC.

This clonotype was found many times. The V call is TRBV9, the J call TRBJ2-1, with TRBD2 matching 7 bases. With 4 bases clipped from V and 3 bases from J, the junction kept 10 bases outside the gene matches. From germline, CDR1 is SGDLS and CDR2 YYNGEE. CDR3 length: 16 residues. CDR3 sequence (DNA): TGTGCCAGCAGCCTACTTGGTGCGGGGGTCTACAATGAGCAGTTCTTC. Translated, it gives CASSLLGAGVYNEQFF.

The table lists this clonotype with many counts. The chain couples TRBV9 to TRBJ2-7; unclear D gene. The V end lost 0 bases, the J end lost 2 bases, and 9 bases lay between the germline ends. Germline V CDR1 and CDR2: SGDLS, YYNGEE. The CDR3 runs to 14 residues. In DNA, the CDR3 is TGTGCCAGCAGCGTAGGCAGGAACCCCTACGAGCAGTACTTC. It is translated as CASSVGRNPYEQYF.

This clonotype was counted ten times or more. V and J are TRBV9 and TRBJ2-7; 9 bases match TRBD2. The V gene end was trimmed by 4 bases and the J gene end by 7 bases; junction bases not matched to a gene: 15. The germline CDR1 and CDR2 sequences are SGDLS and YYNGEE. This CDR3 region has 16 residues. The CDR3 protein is CASSPKGGRAFREQYF. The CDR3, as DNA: TGTGCCAGCAGCCCAAAGGGCGGGAGGGCCTTCCGGGAGCAGTACTTC.

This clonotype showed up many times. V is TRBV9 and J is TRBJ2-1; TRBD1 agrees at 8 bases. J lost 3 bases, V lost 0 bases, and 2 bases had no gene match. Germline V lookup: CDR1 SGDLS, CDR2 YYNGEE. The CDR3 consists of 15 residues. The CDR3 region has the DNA TGTGCCAGCAGCGTAGGGACAGGGATCTACAATGAGCAGTTCTTC. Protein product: CASSVGTGIYNEQFF. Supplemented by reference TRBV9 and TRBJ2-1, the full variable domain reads DSGVTQTPKHLITATGQRVTLRCSPRSGDLSVYWYQQSLDQGLQFLIQYYNGEERAKGNILERFSAQQFPDLHSELNLSSLELGDSALYFCASSVGTGIYNEQFFGPGTRLTVL.

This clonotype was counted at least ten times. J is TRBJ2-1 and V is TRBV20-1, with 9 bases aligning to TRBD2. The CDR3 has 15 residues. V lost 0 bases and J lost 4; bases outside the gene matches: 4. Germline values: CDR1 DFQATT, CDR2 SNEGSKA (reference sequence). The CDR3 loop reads CSARDLREGYNEQFF. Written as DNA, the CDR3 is TGCAGTGCTAGAGATTTGCGGGAGGGATACAATGAGCAGTTCTTC.

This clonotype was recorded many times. The CDR3 is CASSGGENTIYF. The CDR3 nucleotides read TGTGCCAGCAGTGGAGGGGAGAACACCATATATTTT. The J gene is TRBJ1-3, the V gene TRBV9, with TRBD1 as a possible D gene (5 bases). V was cut by 5 bases and J by 7 bases, with 10 bases left in between. There are 12 residues in the CDR3. Germline loops: CDR1 SGDLS, CDR2 YYNGEE.

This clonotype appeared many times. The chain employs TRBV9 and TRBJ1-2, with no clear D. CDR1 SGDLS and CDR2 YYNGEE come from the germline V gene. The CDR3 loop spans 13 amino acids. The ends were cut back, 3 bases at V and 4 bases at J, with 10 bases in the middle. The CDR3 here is CASSEKLLYGYTF. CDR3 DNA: TGTGCCAGCAGCGAAAAACTTCTCTATGGCTACACCTTC.

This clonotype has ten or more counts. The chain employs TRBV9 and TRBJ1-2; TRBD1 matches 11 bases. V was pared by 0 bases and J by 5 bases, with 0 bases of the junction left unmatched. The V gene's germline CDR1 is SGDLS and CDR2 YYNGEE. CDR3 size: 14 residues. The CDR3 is CASSVGDRGYGYTF. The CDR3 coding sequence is TGTGCCAGCAGCGTAGGGGACAGGGGGTATGGCTACACCTTC. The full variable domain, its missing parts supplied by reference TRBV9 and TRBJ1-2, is DSGVTQTPKHLITATGQRVTLRCSPRSGDLSVYWYQQSLDQGLQFLIQYYNGEERAKGNILERFSAQQFPDLHSELNLSSLELGDSALYFCASSVGDRGYGYTFGSGTRLTVV.

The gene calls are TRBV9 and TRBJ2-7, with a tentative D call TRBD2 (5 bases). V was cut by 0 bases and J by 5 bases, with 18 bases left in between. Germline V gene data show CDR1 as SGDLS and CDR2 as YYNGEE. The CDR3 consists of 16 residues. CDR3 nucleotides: TGTGCCAGCAGCGTAGTGGCGGGCCGGTCGACCGACGAGCAGTACTTC. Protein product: CASSVVAGRSTDEQYF.

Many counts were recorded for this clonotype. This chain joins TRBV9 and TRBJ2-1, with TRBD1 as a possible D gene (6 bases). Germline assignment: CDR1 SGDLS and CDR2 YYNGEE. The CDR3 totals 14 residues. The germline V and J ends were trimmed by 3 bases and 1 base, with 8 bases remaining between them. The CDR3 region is CASSEGVSYNEQFF. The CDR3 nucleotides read TGTGCCAGCAGCGAGGGGGTTTCCTACAATGAGCAGTTCTTC.

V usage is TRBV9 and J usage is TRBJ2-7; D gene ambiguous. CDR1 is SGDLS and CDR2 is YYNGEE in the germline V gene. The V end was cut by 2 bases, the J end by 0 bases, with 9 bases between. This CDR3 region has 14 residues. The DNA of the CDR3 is TGTGCCAGCAGCGTTGGTGCGAGCTCCTACGAGCAGTACTTC. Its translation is CASSVGASSYEQYF. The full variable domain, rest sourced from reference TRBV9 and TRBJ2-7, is DSGVTQTPKHLITATGQRVTLRCSPRSGDLSVYWYQQSLDQGLQFLIQYYNGEERAKGNILERFSAQQFPDLHSELNLSSLELGDSALYFCASSVGASSYEQYFGPGTRLTVT.

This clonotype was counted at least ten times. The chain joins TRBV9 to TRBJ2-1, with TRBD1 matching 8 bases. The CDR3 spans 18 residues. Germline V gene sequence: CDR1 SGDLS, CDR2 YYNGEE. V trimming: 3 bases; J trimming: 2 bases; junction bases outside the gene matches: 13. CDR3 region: CASSEGGIAGGAYNEQFF. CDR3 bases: TGTGCCAGCAGCGAGGGGGGAATAGCAGGGGGCGCCTACAATGAGCAGTTCTTC.

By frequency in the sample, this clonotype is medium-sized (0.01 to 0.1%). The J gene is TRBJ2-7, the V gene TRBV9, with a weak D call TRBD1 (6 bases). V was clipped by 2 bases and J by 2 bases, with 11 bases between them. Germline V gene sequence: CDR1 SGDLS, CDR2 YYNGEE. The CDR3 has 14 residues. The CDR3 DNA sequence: TGTGCCAGCAGCGTGACAGGCGTTCCCTACGAGCAGTACTTC. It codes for CASSVTGVPYEQYF. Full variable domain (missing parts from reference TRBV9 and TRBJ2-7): DSGVTQTPKHLITATGQRVTLRCSPRSGDLSVYWYQQSLDQGLQFLIQYYNGEERAKGNILERFSAQQFPDLHSELNLSSLELGDSALYFCASSVTGVPYEQYFGPGTRLTVT.

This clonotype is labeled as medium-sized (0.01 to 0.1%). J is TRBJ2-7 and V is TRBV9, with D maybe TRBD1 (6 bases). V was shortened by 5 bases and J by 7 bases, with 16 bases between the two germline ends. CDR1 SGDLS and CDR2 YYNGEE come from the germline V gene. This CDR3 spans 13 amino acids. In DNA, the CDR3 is TGTGCCAGCAGTGCGAGGGGGAGTAGTGAGCAGTACTTC. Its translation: CASSARGSSEQYF.

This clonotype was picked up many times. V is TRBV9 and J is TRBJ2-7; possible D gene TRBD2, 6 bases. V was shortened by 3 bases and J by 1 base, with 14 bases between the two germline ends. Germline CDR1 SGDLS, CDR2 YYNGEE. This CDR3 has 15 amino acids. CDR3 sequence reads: CASSAAVGLSYEQYF. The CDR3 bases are TGTGCCAGCAGCGCCGCGGTGGGACTGTCCTACGAGCAGTACTTC. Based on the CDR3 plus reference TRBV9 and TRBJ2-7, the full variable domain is DSGVTQTPKHLITATGQRVTLRCSPRSGDLSVYWYQQSLDQGLQFLIQYYNGEERAKGNILERFSAQQFPDLHSELNLSSLELGDSALYFCASSAAVGLSYEQYFGPGTRLTVT.

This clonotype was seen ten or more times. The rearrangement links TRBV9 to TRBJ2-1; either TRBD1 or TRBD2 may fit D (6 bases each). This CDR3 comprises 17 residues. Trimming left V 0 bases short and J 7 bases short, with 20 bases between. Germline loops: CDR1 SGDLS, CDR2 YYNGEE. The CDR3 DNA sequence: TGTGCCAGCAGCGTAGAAGGGGGGCTCTCTGTGGGGAATGAGCAGTTCTTC. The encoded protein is CASSVEGGLSVGNEQFF.

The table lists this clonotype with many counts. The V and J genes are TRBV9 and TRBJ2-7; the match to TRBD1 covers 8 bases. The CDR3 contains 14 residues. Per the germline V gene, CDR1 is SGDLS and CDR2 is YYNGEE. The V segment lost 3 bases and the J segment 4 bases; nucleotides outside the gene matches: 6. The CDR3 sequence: CASSGRDRSYEQYF. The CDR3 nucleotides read TGTGCCAGCAGCGGCCGGGACAGGAGTTACGAGCAGTACTTC.